This T cell receptor beta chain was captured by sequencing in a study of T cell responses to AZD1222 COVID-19 vaccine. Across the whole study: Doses given second, at about 4 or about 12 weeks, were pooled. Whole-study results and caveats: When two AZD1222 doses had been given, Spike-specific TCR breadth and depth rose. White British people made up most donors, females outnumbered males, and clonal diversity was possibly underestimated. Just 5 to 7 AZD1222 recipients tested seropositive at baseline.

Concerning this clone: Its antigen is unidentified.

This table comes from immunoSEQ multiplex PCR, and its TCRdb copy is limited to in-frame clones, with some not included. Here the sample spans 95,000 to 150,000 clones, roughly 91% being singletons. The CDR3 sequence is 13 residues long. Germline assignment: CDR1 SGHNT and CDR2 YYREEE (reference sequence). The J segment lost 8 bases and the V segment lost 0 bases, leaving 2 bases of the junction unmatched. The V gene is TRBV5-4, the J gene TRBJ1-1, with TRBD1 identical over 9 bases. The receptor comes from an adult in good health. The sample consisted of peripheral blood, taken on day 0 of AZD1222 vaccination. Here the CDR3 reads CASSLVDRGEAFF. The CDR3 nucleotides read TGTGCCAGCAGCTTGGTGGACAGGGGCGAAGCTTTCTTT.